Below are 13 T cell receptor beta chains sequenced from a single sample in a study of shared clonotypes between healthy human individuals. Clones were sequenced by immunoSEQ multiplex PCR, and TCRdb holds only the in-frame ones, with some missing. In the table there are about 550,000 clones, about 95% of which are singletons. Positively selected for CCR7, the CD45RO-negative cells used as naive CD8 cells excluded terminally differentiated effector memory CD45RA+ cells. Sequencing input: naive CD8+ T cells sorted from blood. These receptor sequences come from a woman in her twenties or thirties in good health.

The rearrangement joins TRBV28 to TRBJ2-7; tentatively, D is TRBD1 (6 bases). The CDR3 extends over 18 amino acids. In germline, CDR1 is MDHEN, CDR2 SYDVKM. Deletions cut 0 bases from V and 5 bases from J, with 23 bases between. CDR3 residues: CASSLWAPATGSRNEQYF. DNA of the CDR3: TGTGCCAGCAGTTTATGGGCTCCCGCCACAGGGTCGAGGAACGAGCAGTACTTC. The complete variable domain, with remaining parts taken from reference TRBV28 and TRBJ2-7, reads DVKVTQSSRYLVKRTGEKVFLECVQDMDHENMFWYRQDPGLGLRLIYFSYDVKMKEKGDIPEGYSVSREKKERFSLILESASTNQTSMYLCASSLWAPATGSRNEQYFGPGTRLTVT.

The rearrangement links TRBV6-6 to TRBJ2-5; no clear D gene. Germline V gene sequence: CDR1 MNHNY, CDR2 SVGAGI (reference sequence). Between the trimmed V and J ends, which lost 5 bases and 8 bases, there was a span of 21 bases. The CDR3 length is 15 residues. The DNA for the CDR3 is TGTGCCAGCAGTCCTACCGGACCCGGTGCTCATACCCAGTACTTC. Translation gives CASSPTGPGAHTQYF.

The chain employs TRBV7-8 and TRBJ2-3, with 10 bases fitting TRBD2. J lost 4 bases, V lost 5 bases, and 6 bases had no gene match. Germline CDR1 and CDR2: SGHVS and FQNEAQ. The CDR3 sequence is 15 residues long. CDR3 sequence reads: CASSQPAGGPDTQYF. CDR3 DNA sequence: TGTGCCAGCAGCCAACCAGCGGGAGGGCCAGATACGCAGTATTTT.

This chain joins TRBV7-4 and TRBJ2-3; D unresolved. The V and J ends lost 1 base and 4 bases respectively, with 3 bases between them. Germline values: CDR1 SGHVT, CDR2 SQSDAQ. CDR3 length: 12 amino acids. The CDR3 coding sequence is TGTGCCAGCAGCTTAGTTGCAGATACGCAGTATTTT. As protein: CASSLVADTQYF.

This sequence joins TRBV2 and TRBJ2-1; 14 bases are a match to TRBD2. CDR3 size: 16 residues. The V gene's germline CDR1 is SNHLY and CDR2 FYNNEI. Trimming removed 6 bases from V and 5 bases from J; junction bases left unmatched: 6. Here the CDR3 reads CASRNPGLAGDNEQFF. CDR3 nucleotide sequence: TGTGCCAGCAGGAACCCGGGACTAGCGGGAGACAATGAGCAGTTCTTC.

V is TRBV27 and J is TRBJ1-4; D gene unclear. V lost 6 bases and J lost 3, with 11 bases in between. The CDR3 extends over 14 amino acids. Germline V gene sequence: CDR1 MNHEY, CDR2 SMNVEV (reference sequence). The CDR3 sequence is CASSPDTANEKLFF. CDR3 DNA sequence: TGTGCCAGCAGCCCCGACACGGCTAATGAAAAACTGTTTTTT.

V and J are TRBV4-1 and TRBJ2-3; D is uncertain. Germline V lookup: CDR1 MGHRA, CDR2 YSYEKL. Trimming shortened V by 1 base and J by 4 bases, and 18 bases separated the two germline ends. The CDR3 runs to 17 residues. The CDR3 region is CASSQALGIFKSDTQYF. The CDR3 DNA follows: TGCGCCAGCAGCCAAGCGTTGGGTATTTTTAAGTCAGATACGCAGTATTTT.

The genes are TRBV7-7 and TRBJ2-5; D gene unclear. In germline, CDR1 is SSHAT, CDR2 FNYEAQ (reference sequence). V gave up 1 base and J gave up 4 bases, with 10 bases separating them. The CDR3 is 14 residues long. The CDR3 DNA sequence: TGTGCCAGCAGCTTAGGTAGGAATTTAGAGACCCAGTACTTC. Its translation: CASSLGRNLETQYF.

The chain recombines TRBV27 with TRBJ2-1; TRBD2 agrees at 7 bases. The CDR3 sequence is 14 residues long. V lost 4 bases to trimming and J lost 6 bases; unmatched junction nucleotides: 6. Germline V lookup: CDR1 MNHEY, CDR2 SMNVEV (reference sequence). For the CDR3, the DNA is TGTGCCAGCAGTTCCGGGACTAATGTCAATGAGCAGTTCTTC. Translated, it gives CASSSGTNVNEQFF.

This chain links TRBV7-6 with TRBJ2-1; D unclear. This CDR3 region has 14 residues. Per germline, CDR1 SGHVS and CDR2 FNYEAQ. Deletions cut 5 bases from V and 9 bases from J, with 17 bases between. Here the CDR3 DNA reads TGTGCCAGCAGCCCAAACTCTAGGGTCGGTGAGCAGTTCTTC. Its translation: CASSPNSRVGEQFF.

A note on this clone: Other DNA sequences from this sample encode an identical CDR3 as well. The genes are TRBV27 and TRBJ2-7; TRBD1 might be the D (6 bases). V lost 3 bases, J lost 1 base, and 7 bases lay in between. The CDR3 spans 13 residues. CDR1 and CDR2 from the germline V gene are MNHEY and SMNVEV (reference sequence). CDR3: CASSFGQSYEQYF. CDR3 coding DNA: TGTGCCAGCAGTTTTGGACAGTCCTACGAGCAGTACTTC.

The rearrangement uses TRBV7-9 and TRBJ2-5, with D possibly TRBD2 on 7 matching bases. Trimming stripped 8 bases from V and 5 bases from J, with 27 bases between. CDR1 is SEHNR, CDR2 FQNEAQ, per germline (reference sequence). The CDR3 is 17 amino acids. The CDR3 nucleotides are TGTGCCAGCTCACTAGGGGGGGAGCACCGGGAACGGGAGACCCAGTACTTC. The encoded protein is CASSLGGEHRERETQYF. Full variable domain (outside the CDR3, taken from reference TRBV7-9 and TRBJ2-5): DTGVSQNPRHKITKRGQNVTFRCDPISEHNRLYWYRQTLGQGPEFLTYFQNEAQLEKSRLLSDRFSAERPKGSFSTLEIQRTEQGDSAMYLCASSLGGEHRERETQYFGPGTRLLVL.

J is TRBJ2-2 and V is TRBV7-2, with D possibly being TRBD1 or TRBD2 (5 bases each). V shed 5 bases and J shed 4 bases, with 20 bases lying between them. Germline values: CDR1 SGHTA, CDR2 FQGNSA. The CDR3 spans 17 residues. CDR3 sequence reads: CASSPTPAGRTTGELFF. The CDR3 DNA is TGTGCCAGCAGCCCCACCCCCGCAGGGAGAACCACCGGGGAGCTGTTTTTT.